The 10 T cell receptor beta chains given below trace back to one sample, sequenced in a study of PD-L1 blockade in urothelial cancer. TCRdb keeps only in-frame clones here, not all; method: immunoSEQ multiplex PCR. The table records 25,000 to 35,000 clones, 79% of them present only once. The time point here: peripheral blood 6 weeks after treatment start. Sample: PBMCs, taken around atezolizumab (anti-PD-L1) treatment. The receptors originated from a man between 65 and 85 years old with urothelial cancer.

This clone was observed a handful of times. This chain connects TRBV5-4 to TRBJ2-1, with no clear D. The germline V and J ends were trimmed by 4 bases and 1 base, with 12 bases remaining between them. There are 15 residues in the CDR3. CDR1 and CDR2 from the germline V gene are SGHNT and YYREEE (reference sequence). CDR3 DNA: TGTGCCAGCAGCCCCGGGTTTGTGTCCTACAATGAGCAGTTCTTC. The encoded protein is CASSPGFVSYNEQFF.

This CDR3 reads CASSPGVPRTQYF. The CDR3 coding sequence is TGTGCCAGCAGCCCAGGCGTGCCCCGGACCCAGTACTTC. The chain couples TRBV7-2 to TRBJ2-5; D not certain. There are 13 residues in the CDR3. Germline V gene sequence: CDR1 SGHTA, CDR2 FQGNSA. Trimming stripped 5 bases from V and 7 bases from J, with 14 bases between. Combining the CDR3 with reference TRBV7-2 and TRBJ2-5 gives the whole variable domain GAGVSQSPSNKVTEKGKDVELRCDPISGHTALYWYRQSLGQGLEFLIYFQGNSAPDKSGLPSDRFSAERTGGSVSTLTIQRTQQEDSAVYLCASSPGVPRTQYFGPGTRLLVL.

The chain has TRBV7-8 and TRBJ1-5; unclear D gene. This CDR3 has 12 amino acids. Germline CDR1 and CDR2: SGHVS and FQNEAQ. V lost 3 bases to trimming and J lost 4 bases, with 4 bases between them. CDR3 protein: CASSLLNQPQHF. The CDR3 DNA reads TGTGCCAGCAGCTTGCTAAATCAGCCCCAGCATTTT.

V and J are TRBV2 and TRBJ2-7, with 8 positions matching TRBD2. Germline values: CDR1 SNHLY, CDR2 FYNNEI. The CDR3 totals 15 residues. V was clipped by 4 bases and J by 6 bases; unmatched bases: 11. The CDR3 sequence: CASSGLAPTISEQYF. DNA of the CDR3: TGTGCCAGCAGTGGACTAGCGCCTACAATTAGCGAGCAGTACTTC.

The gene calls are TRBV2 and TRBJ2-5; the D gene is possibly TRBD1 (5 bases). Germline lookup yields CDR1 SNHLY and CDR2 FYNNEI. Trimming left V 4 bases short and J 2 bases short, with 8 bases between. This CDR3 comprises 13 residues. The DNA of the CDR3 is TGTGCCAGCAGTGCCAGGGTTCAAGAGACCCAGTACTTC. This codes for CASSARVQETQYF.

The gene calls are TRBV5-8 and TRBJ2-5; tentative D call: TRBD1 (6 bases). The V gene lost 9 bases and the J gene lost 3 bases, with 15 bases spanning the gap. Germline CDR1 SGHTS, CDR2 YDEGEE. CDR3 length equals 13 residues. This CDR3 reads CATLVTGKETQYF. In DNA form, the CDR3 reads TGTGCCACCCTGGTGACAGGAAAAGAGACCCAGTACTTC.

The V call is TRBV11-1, the J call TRBJ1-1; 9 nucleotides agree with TRBD1. Germline V gives CDR1 SGHAT, CDR2 FQDESV (reference sequence). This CDR3 has 14 residues. Germline trimming cut 4 bases from V and 7 bases from J; bases unmatched to any gene: 7. For the CDR3, the DNA is TGTGCCAGCAGCTCGGACACAGGGGGCGATGAAGCTTTCTTT. It codes for CASSSDTGGDEAFF.

The chain carries TRBV5-4 and TRBJ2-6; possible D gene TRBD2, 6 bases. Germline assignment: CDR1 SGHNT and CDR2 YYREEE (reference sequence). The germline V and J ends were trimmed by 7 bases and 0 bases, with 14 bases remaining between them. The CDR3 spans 16 residues. The CDR3 protein is CASRGIQSSGANVLTF. As DNA, the CDR3 is TGTGCCAGCCGGGGGATTCAGAGCTCTGGGGCCAACGTCCTGACTTTC.

The chain joins TRBV9 to TRBJ1-4, with D uncertain. V dropped 0 bases and J dropped 5 bases, with 17 bases sitting between them. The CDR3 loop spans 17 amino acids. Germline lookup yields CDR1 SGDLS and CDR2 YYNGEE. CDR3: CASSVAPAGSKNEKLFF. Written as DNA, the CDR3 is TGTGCCAGCAGCGTAGCCCCGGCGGGGTCTAAAAATGAAAAACTGTTTTTT.

CDR3 region: CASSLQTGNGYTF. DNA of the CDR3: TGTGCCAGCAGCTTACAAACAGGGAATGGCTACACCTTC. The chain joins TRBV7-6 to TRBJ1-2, with D tentatively TRBD1 (6 bases). The CDR3 is made up of 13 amino acids. With 2 bases removed from V and 6 bases from J, the gap between germline ends came to 10 bases. Germline V gives CDR1 SGHVS, CDR2 FNYEAQ.